One sample yielded the 24 T cell receptor beta chains listed below, sequenced in a study of T cell repertoires in cytomegalovirus infection. One entry per CDR3 protein results from TCRdb running MiXCR on the reads. In the table there are 450,000 to 600,000 distinct CDR3 sequences, about 11% of which are singletons. The sequenced sample was PBMCs. The receptors stem from a human donor in good health (CMV status not recorded). Some clones in this sample may be carry-over from other donors' samples.

Of note for this clonotype: With a much larger clone just one base away, this may be a read error. The chain has TRBV7-9 and TRBJ1-1; weak D call: TRBD1 (6 bases). This CDR3 is built from 17 residues. CDR1 and CDR2 from the germline V gene are SEHNR and FQNEAQ (reference sequence). CDR3 region: CASSFALGGPMNTDAFF. In nucleotides, the CDR3 is TGTGCCAGCAGCTTCGCCTTGGGGGGGCCTATGAACACTGACGCTTTCTTT.

This clonotype has a count of ten or more. This chain connects TRBV29-1 to TRBJ2-1; 12 nucleotides agree with TRBD2. The germline CDR1 and CDR2 sequences are SQVTM and ANQGSEA. The CDR3 is made up of 17 amino acids. V gave up 1 base and J gave up 4 bases; unmatched junction bases: 8. In DNA, the CDR3 is TGCAGCGTTGAAGGGCTAGCGGGAGGGTCCCTGTACAATGAGCAGTTCTTC. Protein sequence: CSVEGLAGGSLYNEQFF.

This clonotype was seen repeatedly, ten times or more. The genes are TRBV19 and TRBJ2-4; either TRBD1 or TRBD2 may fit D (6 bases each). The V gene lost 10 bases and the J gene lost 0 bases, with 19 bases spanning the gap. The CDR3 length is 16 residues. CDR1 and CDR2 (germline): LNHDA, SQIVND (reference sequence). CDR3 residues: CATQRGVDVAKNIQYF. CDR3 nucleotide sequence: TGTGCCACTCAGAGGGGGGTGGACGTAGCCAAAAACATTCAGTACTTC.

Many counts were recorded for this clonotype. The chain is built from TRBV12-3 or TRBV12-4 and TRBJ2-5; no firm D call. The CDR3 is 14 residues long. With 1 base removed from V and 4 bases from J, the gap between germline ends came to 10 bases. The CDR3 sequence: CASSLVGEGETQYF. DNA for the CDR3: TGTGCCAGCAGTTTAGTTGGGGAAGGAGAGACCCAGTACTTC.

The chain links TRBV24-1 to TRBJ2-1; a possible D gene is TRBD1 (6 bases). The germline V gene encodes CDR1 KGHDR and CDR2 SFDVKD. With 1 base removed from V and 9 bases from J, the gap between germline ends came to 12 bases. The CDR3 totals 14 residues. The CDR3 DNA follows: TGTGCCACCAGTGATTTAGGGGGAGAGGGTGAGCAGTTCTTC. Translation: CATSDLGGEGEQFF.

This clonotype has at least ten counts. The J gene is TRBJ2-7, the V gene TRBV28; TRBD2 matches at 13 bases. J was trimmed by 3 bases and V by 6 bases; bases with no gene match: 5. Germline loops: CDR1 MDHEN, CDR2 SYDVKM. The CDR3 covers 15 residues. The CDR3 bases are TGTGCCAGCAGGGCTCGGACTAGCGGGAGCTACGAGCAGTACTTC. Translated: CASRARTSGSYEQYF.

This clonotype was counted many times. The chain is built from TRBV11-2 and TRBJ2-3, with 7 bases aligning to TRBD1. The CDR3 contains 12 residues. Germline V CDR1 and CDR2: SGHAT, FQNNGV. Trimming took 4 bases from V and 6 from J; bases not matched to a gene: 1. Written as DNA, the CDR3 is TGTGCCAGCAGCTCGACAGGGGATACGCAGTATTTT. Residues: CASSSTGDTQYF.

This sequence joins TRBV30 and TRBJ1-3; D is uncertain. V lost 0 bases and J lost 0, with 9 bases in between. CDR3 length equals 15 residues. CDR1 and CDR2 (germline): GTSNPN, SVGIG (reference sequence). The CDR3 sequence: CAWSVQHFSGNTIYF. The CDR3, as DNA: TGTGCCTGGAGTGTACAACATTTCTCTGGAAACACCATATATTTT. Full variable domain (remainder filled in from reference TRBV30 and TRBJ1-3): SQTIHQWPATLVQPVGSPLSLECTVEGTSNPNLYWYRQAAGRGLQLLFYSVGIGQISSEVPQNLSASRPQDRQFILSSKKLLLSDSGFYLCAWSVQHFSGNTIYFGEGSWLTVV.

There are many counts of this clonotype. This chain links TRBV7-2 with TRBJ2-3; 12 positions agree with TRBD2. CDR1 is SGHTA and CDR2 is FQGNSA in the germline V gene. This CDR3 contains 16 residues. V lost 1 base to trimming and J lost 3 bases; unmatched junction nucleotides: 2. CDR3 sequence: CASSLELAGGTDTQYF. The CDR3 DNA is TGTGCCAGCAGCTTAGAACTAGCGGGGGGTACAGATACGCAGTATTTT.

The V gene is TRBV29-1, the J gene TRBJ1-1, with D tentatively TRBD1 (5 bases). The germline V and J ends were trimmed by 7 bases and 1 base, with 13 bases remaining between them. The CDR3 runs to 13 residues. Germline values: CDR1 SQVTM, CDR2 ANQGSEA. The CDR3 nucleotides read TGCAGCGCGGGGGGGGGAAGGAACACTGAAGCTTTCTTT. This encodes CSAGGGRNTEAFF.

This clonotype was observed at least ten times. This chain uses TRBV7-2 with TRBJ2-3; D possibly corresponds to TRBD2 (5 bases). The CDR3 has 14 amino acids. Germline lookup yields CDR1 SGHTA and CDR2 FQGNSA. Trimming took 5 bases from V and 1 from J, leaving 10 bases between them. The CDR3 spells CASSGLPGTDTQYF. The CDR3 region has the DNA TGTGCCAGCAGCGGACTCCCAGGCACAGATACGCAGTATTTT.

This clonotype has only a few counts. The chain joins TRBV18 to TRBJ1-3; the D is unclear. Germline CDR1 KGHSH, CDR2 LQKENI. Trimming removed 7 bases at V and 4 bases at J, with 8 bases between. The CDR3 loop spans 12 amino acids. The chain's CDR3 is CASFNSGNTIYF. CDR3 coding DNA: TGTGCCAGCTTCAACAGCGGAAACACCATATATTTT. Full variable domain (rest looked up from reference TRBV18 and TRBJ1-3): NAGVMQNPRHLVRRRGQEARLRCSPMKGHSHVYWYRQLPEEGLKFMVYLQKENIIDESGMPKERFSAEFPKEGPSILRIQQVVRGDSAAYFCASFNSGNTIYFGEGSWLTVV.

In its sample, this clonotype was seen many times. This sequence joins TRBV24-1 and TRBJ2-1, with 14 bases fitting TRBD2. Trimming took 4 bases from V and 8 from J; bases not matched to a gene: 9. CDR3 length: 17 amino acids. In germline, CDR1 is KGHDR, CDR2 SFDVKD. The CDR3 nucleotides read TGTGCCACCAGTGACAGCCGGGGACTAGCGGGAGACGATGAGCAGTTCTTC. Encoded protein: CATSDSRGLAGDDEQFF.

Only a few counts were recorded for this clonotype. This chain links TRBV20-1 with TRBJ2-3; 12 bases are a match to TRBD2. With V trimmed by 5 bases and J by 4 bases, 7 bases remained unmatched. Germline CDR1 is DFQATT and CDR2 is SNEGSKA (reference sequence). The length of the CDR3 is 15 residues. CDR3 nucleotides: TGCAGTGCTGCCTTGACTAGCGGGAGTCCAGATACGCAGTATTTT. Protein sequence: CSAALTSGSPDTQYF.

This clonotype showed up many times. J is TRBJ2-1 and V is TRBV20-1; 8 bases agree with TRBD1. J lost 4 bases, V lost 7 bases, and 0 bases had no gene match. This CDR3 has 11 amino acids. Germline lookup yields CDR1 DFQATT and CDR2 SNEGSKA (reference sequence). CDR3 DNA sequence: TGCAGTGGGACAGGGTACAATGAGCAGTTCTTC. As protein: CSGTGYNEQFF.

To note about this clonotype: This CDR3 fails to terminate in the conserved phenylalanine or tryptophan, so it likely reflects a read error. V and J are TRBV5-4 and TRBJ2-3; TRBD2 agrees at 14 bases. V shed 3 bases and J 2 bases; nucleotides not matched to a gene: 5. The V gene's germline CDR1 is SGHNT and CDR2 YYREEE (reference sequence). This CDR3 contains 17 residues. The CDR3 DNA reads TGTGCCAGCAGCTCAGCGGGACTAGCGGGGGCCACAGATACGCAGTATTCT. Translated, it gives CASSSAGLAGATDTQYS.

This clonotype was counted once. The rearrangement links TRBV30 to TRBJ2-7; tentatively, D is TRBD2 (6 bases). Trimming cost V 1 base and J 3 bases, with 7 bases left between them. From germline, CDR1 is GTSNPN and CDR2 SVGIG (reference sequence). The CDR3 length is 12 residues. DNA for the CDR3: TGTGCCTGGAGTGAGGACTACTACGAGCAGTACTTC. Translation: CAWSEDYYEQYF.

In its sample, this clonotype was seen many times. The CDR3 DNA follows: TGCAGTGCTAGTCGGGCGGTGGCTGGGGCCAACGTCCTGACTTTC. Its translation is CSASRAVAGANVLTF. V and J are TRBV20-1 and TRBJ2-6; D is unclear. This CDR3 comprises 15 residues. V was cut by 3 bases and J by 2 bases, with 11 bases left in between. Germline V gene lookup returns CDR1 DFQATT and CDR2 SNEGSKA (reference sequence).

This clonotype came up a few times. This chain connects TRBV2 to TRBJ2-7; 8 nucleotides match TRBD1. V was clipped by 2 bases and J by 3 bases; unmatched bases: 6. CDR3 length: 15 amino acids. Germline V gene lookup returns CDR1 SNHLY and CDR2 FYNNEI. CDR3: CASSELAGGGYEQYF. CDR3 nucleotide sequence: TGTGCCAGCAGTGAATTGGCAGGGGGCGGCTACGAGCAGTACTTC.

The chain uses TRBV2 and TRBJ2-1; perhaps TRBD2 as D (8 bases). Germline V gene lookup returns CDR1 SNHLY and CDR2 FYNNEI. The CDR3 totals 14 residues. Deletions cut 5 bases from V and 4 bases from J, with 12 bases between. The CDR3, as DNA: TGTGCCAGCAGTCGGGAGGGGGCTTACAATGAGCAGTTCTTC. Protein: CASSREGAYNEQFF.

This clonotype was seen a few times. The CDR3 loop reads CASSPTLGGNGYNEQFF. The CDR3 DNA reads as TGTGCCAGCAGTCCCACCCTCGGGGGAAACGGGTACAATGAGCAGTTCTTC. The genes are TRBV28 and TRBJ2-1; D is possibly TRBD2 (6 bases). Germline lookup yields CDR1 MDHEN and CDR2 SYDVKM. The CDR3 has 17 residues. Between the trimmed V and J ends, which lost 5 bases and 4 bases, there was a span of 21 bases.

This clonotype was detected many times. The J gene is TRBJ2-5, the V gene TRBV7-4, with 8 bases aligning to TRBD2. Germline loops: CDR1 SGHVT, CDR2 SQSDAQ. V lost 11 bases and J lost 3; bases outside the gene matches: 11. The CDR3 extends over 14 amino acids. In DNA, the CDR3 is TGTGCCGGGTCCACCGGTAGCGGGGAAGAGACCCAGTACTTC. The encoded protein is CAGSTGSGEETQYF.

This clonotype appeared many times. The V and J genes are TRBV6-6 and TRBJ1-1, with unresolved D. The germline V gene has CDR1 MNHNY and CDR2 SVGAGI (reference sequence). There are 13 residues in the CDR3. Trimming shortened V by 5 bases and J by 3 bases, and 10 bases separated the two germline ends. The CDR3 DNA reads as TGTGCCAGCAGTACCTCGGACGACACTGAAGCTTTCTTT. Translating it yields CASSTSDDTEAFF.

This clonotype was recorded a few times. The chain couples TRBV10-3 to TRBJ1-1, with D hard to call. Germline V gives CDR1 ENHRY, CDR2 SYGVKD. The CDR3 has 15 amino acids. V shed 3 bases and J shed 0 bases, with 11 bases lying between them. This CDR3 reads CAISEGKGMNTEAFF. CDR3 DNA: TGTGCCATCAGTGAAGGTAAGGGTATGAACACTGAAGCTTTCTTT.